This T cell receptor beta chain appears in the sequencing data of a study of blood T cell repertoires in COVID-19. The CDR3 has 14 residues. The germline CDR1 and CDR2 sequences are SEHNR and FQNEAQ (reference sequence). V gave up 5 bases and J gave up 8 bases; unmatched junction bases: 6. Produced via immunoSEQ multiplex PCR; TCRdb's table is partial and in-frame only. In the table there are approximately 290,000 clones, approximately 85% of which are singletons. Input material: peripheral blood. This rearrangement joins TRBV7-9 to TRBJ1-6; 7 bases match TRBD1. The clonotype originates from a human donor with COVID-19, enrolled during active disease. The donor label of this sample is uncertain. CDR3 loop: CASSQDRVDSPLHF. The CDR3 nucleotides are TGTGCCAGCAGCCAAGACAGGGTCGATTCACCCCTCCACTTT.